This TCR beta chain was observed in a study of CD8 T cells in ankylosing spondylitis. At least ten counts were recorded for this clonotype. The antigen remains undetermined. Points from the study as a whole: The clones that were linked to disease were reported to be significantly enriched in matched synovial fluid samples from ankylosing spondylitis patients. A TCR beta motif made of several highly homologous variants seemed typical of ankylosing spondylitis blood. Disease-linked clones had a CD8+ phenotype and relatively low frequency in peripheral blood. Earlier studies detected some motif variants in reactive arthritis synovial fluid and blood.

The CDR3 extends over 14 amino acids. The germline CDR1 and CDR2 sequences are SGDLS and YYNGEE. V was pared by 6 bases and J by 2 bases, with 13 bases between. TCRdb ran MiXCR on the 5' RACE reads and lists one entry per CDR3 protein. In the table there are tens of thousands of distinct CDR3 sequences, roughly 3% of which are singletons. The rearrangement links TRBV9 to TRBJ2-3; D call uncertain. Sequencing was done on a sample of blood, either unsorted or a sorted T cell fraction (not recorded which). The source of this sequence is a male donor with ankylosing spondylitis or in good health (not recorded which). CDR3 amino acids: CASTLGLFTDTQYF. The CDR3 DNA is TGTGCCAGCACCCTAGGTCTTTTCACAGATACGCAGTATTTT.